Listed below are T cell receptor beta chains from one sample, sequenced in a study. TCRdb re-called the 5' RACE reads through MiXCR, storing one row per CDR3 protein. The sample yields about 10,000 distinct CDR3 sequences, roughly 29% seen once. Sequenced input: Tregs sorted from a lymph node. The receptors were gathered from a female donor with breast cancer. Both conserved end residues are part of each CDR3. The D gene is left open where the match is weak. Clone size, where shown, is once, few, many, or a class for clones that have expanded.

D: .; size: medium-sized; J: TRBJ2-1; V: TRBV5-1; DNA: TGCGCCAGCAGCAACGACCCGGGGTCGTACAATGAGCAGTTCTTC; CDR3: CASSNDPGSYNEQFF
D: TRBD2; size: many; J: TRBJ2-1; V: TRBV12-3/TRBV12-4; DNA: TGTGCCAGCAGTTTACCTAGCGGGAGGGGAAATGAGCAGTTCTTC; CDR3: CASSLPSGRGNEQFF
D: TRBD1; size: many; J: TRBJ2-1; V: TRBV5-5; DNA: TGTGCCAGCAGCATCTCCACAGGGGGCTCCTACAATGAGCAGTTCTTC; CDR3: CASSISTGGSYNEQFF
D: .; size: medium-sized; J: TRBJ1-2; V: TRBV15; DNA: TGTGCCACCAGCAGAGATCAAAGGGATTACTATGGCTACACCTTC; CDR3: CATSRDQRDYYGYTF
D: .; size: many; J: TRBJ1-2; V: TRBV29-1; DNA: TGCAGCGTTGAAGAGTGGATACGGACGAACTATGGCTACACCTTC; CDR3: CSVEEWIRTNYGYTF
D: TRBD2; size: few; J: TRBJ2-1; V: TRBV12-3/TRBV12-4; DNA: TGTGCCAGCACTCCCTGGGGGGTAGCGGGGGTCAATGAGCAGTTCTTC; CDR3: CASTPWGVAGVNEQFF
D: .; size: medium-sized; J: TRBJ1-4; V: TRBV6-5; DNA: TGTGCCAGCAGCAGACAGCACACAACTAATGAAAAACTGTTTTTT; CDR3: CASSRQHTTNEKLFF
D: .; size: .; J: TRBJ2-1; V: TRBV9; DNA: TGTACCAGCAGCGGAAACGACGTATACAATGAGCAGTTCTTC; CDR3: CTSSGNDVYNEQFF
D: .; size: .; J: TRBJ1-6; V: TRBV4-1; DNA: TGCGCCAGCAGCCGAGGGACGACCGCCACAGGAGGGGATTCACCCCTCCACTTT; CDR3: CASSRGTTATGGDSPLHF
D: .; size: medium-sized; J: TRBJ2-7; V: TRBV6-5; DNA: TGTGCCAGCAGTTCCGGGACACCTTACGGCGAGCAGTACTTC; CDR3: CASSSGTPYGEQYF
D: TRBD1; size: .; J: TRBJ1-2; V: TRBV7-6; DNA: TGTGTCAGCAGCCTGGACAGGTACTATGGCTACACCTTC; CDR3: CVSSLDRYYGYTF
D: TRBD2; size: medium-sized; J: TRBJ2-1; V: TRBV6-4; DNA: TGTGCCAGCAGTGATGGGCGGACTAGCGGGTACAATGAGCAGTTCTTC; CDR3: CASSDGRTSGYNEQFF
D: TRBD1; size: .; J: TRBJ1-1; V: TRBV7-9; DNA: TGTGCCAGCAGCCAGGGACAGTTTGAAGCTTTCTTT; CDR3: CASSQGQFEAFF
D: .; size: few; J: TRBJ2-7; V: TRBV5-1; DNA: TGCGCCAGCAGCTTGACAGGAATAAGCTCCTACGAGCAGTACTTC; CDR3: CASSLTGISSYEQYF
D: TRBD1; size: once; J: TRBJ1-5; V: TRBV9; DNA: TGTGCCAGGAGCGTTGGGACAGATGATCAGGCCCAGCATTTT; CDR3: CARSVGTDDQAQHF
D: TRBD2; size: many; J: TRBJ2-1; V: TRBV20-1; DNA: TGCAGTGCTAGAAGGTTGACTAGCGGGAGGGTCAATGAGCAGTTCTTC; CDR3: CSARRLTSGRVNEQFF
D: .; size: medium-sized; J: TRBJ1-2; V: TRBV29-1; DNA: TGCAGCGTTGAAGAAGCAGGGGCGGATGGCTACACCTTC; CDR3: CSVEEAGADGYTF
D: .; size: medium-sized; J: TRBJ2-1; V: TRBV7-8; DNA: TGTGCCAGCAGCGTCGTCGTACGAGGTGAGCAGTTCTTC; CDR3: CASSVVVRGEQFF
D: .; size: many; J: TRBJ2-7; V: TRBV4-1; DNA: TGCGCCAGCAGCCAAGGATTCGTGGGAGTCTACGAGCAGTACTTC; CDR3: CASSQGFVGVYEQYF
D: .; size: few; J: TRBJ2-7; V: TRBV7-2; DNA: TGTGCCAGCAGCTTGGAGGCTTGGGGTTACGAGCAGTACTTC; CDR3: CASSLEAWGYEQYF
D: TRBD2; size: many; J: TRBJ2-1; V: TRBV12-3/TRBV12-4; DNA: TGTGCCAGCAGCGCAACTAGCGGGAGTTTTGATGAGCAGTTCTTC; CDR3: CASSATSGSFDEQFF
D: .; size: medium-sized; J: TRBJ1-5; V: TRBV2; DNA: TGTGCCAGCAGTTACAGACAGGTGAATAATCAGCCCCAGCATTTT; CDR3: CASSYRQVNNQPQHF
D: .; size: few; J: TRBJ1-1; V: TRBV6-5; DNA: TGTGCCTCGACAGCCCTGAACACTGAGGCTTTCTTT; CDR3: CASTALNTEAFF
D: .; size: .; J: TRBJ1-1; V: TRBV25-1; DNA: TGTGCCAGCAGTGAATCAGTCGAGGTGAACACTGAAGCTTTCTTT; CDR3: CASSESVEVNTEAFF
D: .; size: .; J: TRBJ1-1; V: TRBV20-1; DNA: TGCAGTGCATGCGGACCGAGGGTAACTGAAGCTTTCTTT; CDR3: CSACGPRVTEAFF
D: .; size: .; J: TRBJ2-7; V: TRBV12-3/TRBV12-4; DNA: TGTGCCAGCAGTCATCCAGCGGATAGCTCCCACGAGCATTACTTC; CDR3: CASSHPADSSHEHYF
D: TRBD1; size: .; J: TRBJ1-2; V: TRBV6-5; DNA: TGTGCCAGCAAACCGGGACAGCTATGGTGGGACACCTTC; CDR3: CASKPGQLWWDTF
D: TRBD1; size: many; J: TRBJ1-1; V: TRBV12-3/TRBV12-4; DNA: TGTGCCAGCAGGGACAGGCTAAACACTGAAGCTTTCTTT; CDR3: CASRDRLNTEAFF
D: .; size: many; J: TRBJ2-1; V: TRBV7-8; DNA: TGTGCCAGCAGCTTAGAGACTGCCAATGAGCAGTTCTTC; CDR3: CASSLETANEQFF
D: .; size: few; J: TRBJ2-7; V: TRBV9; DNA: TGTGCCAGCAGCTTTAGGCACGGCTACGAGCAGTACTTC; CDR3: CASSFRHGYEQYF
D: .; size: .; J: TRBJ2-1; V: TRBV9; DNA: TGTGCCAGCAGCGGAACTAGTGGGGATTACAATGAGCAGTTCTTC; CDR3: CASSGTSGDYNEQFF
D: .; size: .; J: TRBJ1-1; V: TRBV24-1; DNA: TGTACCACCAGTAATGGAGGGGGGAACACTGAAGCTTTCTTT; CDR3: CTTSNGGGNTEAFF
D: .; size: few; J: TRBJ1-5; V: TRBV4-1; DNA: TGCGCCAGCAGAGGACTCGGCTTCAATCAGCCCCAGCATTTT; CDR3: CASRGLGFNQPQHF
D: .; size: medium-sized; J: TRBJ2-5; V: TRBV6-6; DNA: TGTGCCAGCAGTTACTCGGCGGTGGGGGCATTTGGGGAGACCCAGTACTTC; CDR3: CASSYSAVGAFGETQYF
D: .; size: many; J: TRBJ2-1; V: TRBV20-1; DNA: TGCAATGTATTTCCGGCGGGCTCCTACAATGAGCAGTTCTTC; CDR3: CNVFPAGSYNEQFF
D: TRBD2; size: medium-sized; J: TRBJ2-6; V: TRBV7-3; DNA: TGTGCCAGCAGCTCCCCCCCCCATAGCGGGAGGGCCCGCTCTGGGGCCAACGTCCTGACTTTC; CDR3: CASSSPPHSGRARSGANVLTF
D: TRBD2; size: many; J: TRBJ2-1; V: TRBV11-2; DNA: TGTGCCAGCAGCATGAGCGGGAGGTCGAATGAGCAGTTCTTC; CDR3: CASSMSGRSNEQFF
D: .; size: medium-sized; J: TRBJ2-7; V: TRBV4-1; DNA: TGCGCCAGCAGCCAAGTCAGGGACTACGAGCAGTACTTC; CDR3: CASSQVRDYEQYF
D: .; size: medium-sized; J: TRBJ1-1; V: TRBV4-1; DNA: TGCGCCAGCAGCCTCCCGGCGGGCAGGCGGAACACTGAAGCTTTCTTT; CDR3: CASSLPAGRRNTEAFF
D: TRBD1; size: once; J: TRBJ1-5; V: TRBV19; DNA: TGTGCCAGTAGTATGGGACAGGGGGCTGAACAGCCCCAGCATTTT; CDR3: CASSMGQGAEQPQHF
D: .; size: .; J: TRBJ2-7; V: TRBV9; DNA: TGTGCCAGCAGCGTAGGCGGGTCCTCCTACGAGCAGTACTTC; CDR3: CASSVGGSSYEQYF
D: .; size: medium-sized; J: TRBJ2-7; V: TRBV20-1; DNA: TGCAGTGCTAGAGATCTCAGGGAGCAGTACTTC; CDR3: CSARDLREQYF
D: TRBD1; size: many; J: TRBJ2-7; V: TRBV29-1; DNA: TGCAGCGCTACTCTGACAGGGATGGACGAGCAGTACTTC; CDR3: CSATLTGMDEQYF
D: .; size: many; J: TRBJ2-7; V: TRBV4-1; DNA: TGCGCCAGCAGCCAAGTTTCCAGGGCCTACGAGCAGTACTTC; CDR3: CASSQVSRAYEQYF
D: .; size: medium-sized; J: TRBJ2-7; V: TRBV7-9; DNA: TGTGCCAGCAGCTTATGGGGTGCCGAGCAGTACTTC; CDR3: CASSLWGAEQYF
D: TRBD2; size: medium-sized; J: TRBJ2-3; V: TRBV7-9; DNA: TGTGCCAGCAGGGCTAGCGGAATTGATACGCAGTATTTT; CDR3: CASRASGIDTQYF
D: .; size: .; J: TRBJ2-7; V: TRBV7-9; DNA: TGTGCCAGCAGCTTAGCAAATTACGAGCAGTACTTC; CDR3: CASSLANYEQYF
D: .; size: medium-sized; J: TRBJ1-3; V: TRBV5-1; DNA: TGCGCCAGCAGCGAATTTGGGGCTGGAAACACCATATATTTT; CDR3: CASSEFGAGNTIYF
D: .; size: many; J: TRBJ2-7; V: TRBV5-1; DNA: TGCGCCAGCAGCCCCGAGGGGGGAGACTACGAGCAGTACTTC; CDR3: CASSPEGGDYEQYF
D: TRBD1; size: .; J: TRBJ1-2; V: TRBV24-1; DNA: TGTGCCACCAGGGAGTCGACAGGGATGCTCACCTTC; CDR3: CATRESTGMLTF
D: .; size: medium-sized; J: TRBJ1-1; V: TRBV12-3/TRBV12-4; DNA: TGTGCCAGCAGTCAACTTGGGGCCCCGGGCGCCACTGAAGCTTTCTTT; CDR3: CASSQLGAPGATEAFF
D: .; size: many; J: TRBJ2-3; V: TRBV12-3/TRBV12-4; DNA: TGTGCCAGCACCCCGGGGGACGGGACTCATGGGGCAGATACGCAGTATTTT; CDR3: CASTPGDGTHGADTQYF
D: TRBD2; size: many; J: TRBJ2-7; V: TRBV30; DNA: TGTGCCTGGATCCCCCCAGTGGTGCGGGAGGGAAAGTACTACGAGCAGTACTTC; CDR3: CAWIPPVVREGKYYEQYF
D: TRBD1; size: .; J: TRBJ2-1; V: TRBV24-1; DNA: TGTGCCACCAGTGGATGGGTCGGGACAGGGATTAGCAATGAGCAGTTCTTC; CDR3: CATSGWVGTGISNEQFF